This entry features one T cell receptor (beta chain) sequence. With 60 Vbeta and 13 Jbeta primers, the PCR was carried out. Here immunoSEQ multiplex PCR was the method, and the copy in TCRdb shows in-frame clones only, minus some. This sample carries approximately 70,000 clones, roughly four fifths of them seen once, and the ten largest clones take 5.5% to 7.5%. Trimming shortened V by 7 bases and J by 5 bases, and 15 bases separated the two germline ends. CDR3 length: 14 amino acids. CDR1 is MGHRA, CDR2 YSYEKL, per germline. This sample is drawn from a study of cytomegalovirus exposure and HLA in healthy donors.

This sequence was found in a middle-aged man in good health and CMV-seronegative. The sequenced sample consisted of PBMCs. This chain uses TRBV4-1 with TRBJ2-1; possible D gene TRBD2, 5 bases. Here the CDR3 reads CASTLSTRDNEQFF. In DNA form, the CDR3 reads TGCGCCAGCACATTATCCACGAGGGACAATGAGCAGTTCTTC.